The TCR beta chain described here comes from a study of blood T cell repertoires in COVID-19. The wider study: The United States, Italy and Spain supplied acute and convalescent COVID-19 samples. T cells, B-cell-depleted T cells, or PBMCs provided the cDNA or gDNA that served as material.

Recovered status in Cohort 3 required two negative PCRs, clearance, or symptom resolution. Original processing methods: Nucleated cell number was recorded as an estimate derived from reference gene primer amplification. Profiled with immunoSEQ multiplex PCR; TCRdb holds only in-frame clones, not every one. V and J calls plus clone size are reproduced from that table; the DNA served to infer D and trimming. The table includes some 200,000 clones, roughly four fifths detected once. Sequenced material: PBMCs or T cells enriched from blood (not recorded which). This receptor was obtained from a man aged 35 to 55 who had recovered from COVID-19.

The CDR3 DNA is TGTGCCAGCAGCTTAGCGCTCGGACAGACCTACGAGCAGTACTTC. This translates into CASSLALGQTYEQYF. The chain couples TRBV7-2 to TRBJ2-7, with a weak D call TRBD1 (6 bases). V lost 0 bases, J lost 2 bases, and 11 bases lay in between. The CDR3 length is 15 residues. Germline V gene lookup returns CDR1 SGHTA and CDR2 FQGNSA.